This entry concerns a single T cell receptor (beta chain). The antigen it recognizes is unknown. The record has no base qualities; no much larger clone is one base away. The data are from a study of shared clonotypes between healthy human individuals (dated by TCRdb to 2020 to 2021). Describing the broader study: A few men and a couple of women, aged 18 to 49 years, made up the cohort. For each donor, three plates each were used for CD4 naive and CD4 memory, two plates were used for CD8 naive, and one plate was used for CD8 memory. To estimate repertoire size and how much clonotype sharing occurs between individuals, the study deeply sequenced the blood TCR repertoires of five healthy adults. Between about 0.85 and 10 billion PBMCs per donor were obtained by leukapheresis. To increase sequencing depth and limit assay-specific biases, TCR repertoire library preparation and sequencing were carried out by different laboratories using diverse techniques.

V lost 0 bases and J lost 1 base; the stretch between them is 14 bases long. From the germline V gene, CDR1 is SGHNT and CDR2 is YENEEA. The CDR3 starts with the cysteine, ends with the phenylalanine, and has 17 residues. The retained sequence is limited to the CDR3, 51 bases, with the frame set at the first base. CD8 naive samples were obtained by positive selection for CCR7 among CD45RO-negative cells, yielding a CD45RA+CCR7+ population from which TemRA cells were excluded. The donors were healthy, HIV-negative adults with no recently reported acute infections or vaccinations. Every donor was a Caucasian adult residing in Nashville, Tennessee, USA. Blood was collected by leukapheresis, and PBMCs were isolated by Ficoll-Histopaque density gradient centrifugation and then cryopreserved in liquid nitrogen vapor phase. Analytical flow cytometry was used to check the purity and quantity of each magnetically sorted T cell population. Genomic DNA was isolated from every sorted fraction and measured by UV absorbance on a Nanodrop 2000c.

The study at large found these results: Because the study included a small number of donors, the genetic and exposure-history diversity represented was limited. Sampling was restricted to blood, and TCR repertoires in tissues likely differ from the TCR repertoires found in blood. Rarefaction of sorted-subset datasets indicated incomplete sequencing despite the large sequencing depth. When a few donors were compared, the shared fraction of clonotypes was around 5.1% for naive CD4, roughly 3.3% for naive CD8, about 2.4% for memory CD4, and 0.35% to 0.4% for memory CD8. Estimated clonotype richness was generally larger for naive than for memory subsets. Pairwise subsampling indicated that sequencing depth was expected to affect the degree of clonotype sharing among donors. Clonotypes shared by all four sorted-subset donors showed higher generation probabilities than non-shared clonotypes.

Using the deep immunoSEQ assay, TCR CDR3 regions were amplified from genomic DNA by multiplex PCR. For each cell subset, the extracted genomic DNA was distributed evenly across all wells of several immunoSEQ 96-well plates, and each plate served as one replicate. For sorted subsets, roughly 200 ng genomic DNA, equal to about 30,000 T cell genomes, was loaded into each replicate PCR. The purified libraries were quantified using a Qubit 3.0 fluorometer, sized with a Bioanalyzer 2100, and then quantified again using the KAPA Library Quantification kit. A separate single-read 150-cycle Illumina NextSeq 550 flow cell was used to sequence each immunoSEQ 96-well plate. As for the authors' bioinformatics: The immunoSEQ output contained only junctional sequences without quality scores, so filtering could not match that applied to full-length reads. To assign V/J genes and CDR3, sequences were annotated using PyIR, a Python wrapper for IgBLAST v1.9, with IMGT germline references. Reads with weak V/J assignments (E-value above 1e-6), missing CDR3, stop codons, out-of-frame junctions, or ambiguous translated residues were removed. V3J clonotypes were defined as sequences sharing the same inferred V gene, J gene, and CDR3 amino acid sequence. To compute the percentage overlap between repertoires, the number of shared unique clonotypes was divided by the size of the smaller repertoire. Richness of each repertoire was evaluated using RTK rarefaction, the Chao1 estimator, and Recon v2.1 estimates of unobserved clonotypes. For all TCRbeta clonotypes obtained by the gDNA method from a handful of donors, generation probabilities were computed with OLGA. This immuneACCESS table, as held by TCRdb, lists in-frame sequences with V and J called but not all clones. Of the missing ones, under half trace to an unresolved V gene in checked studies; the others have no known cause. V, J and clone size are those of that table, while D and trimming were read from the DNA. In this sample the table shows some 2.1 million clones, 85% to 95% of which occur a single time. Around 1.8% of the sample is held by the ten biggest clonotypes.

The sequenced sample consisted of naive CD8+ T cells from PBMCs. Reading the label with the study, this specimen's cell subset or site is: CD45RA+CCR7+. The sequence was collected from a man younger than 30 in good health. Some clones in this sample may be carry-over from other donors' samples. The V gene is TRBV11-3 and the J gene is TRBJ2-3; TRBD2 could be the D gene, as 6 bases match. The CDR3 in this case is CASSLDPPGVGTDTQYF. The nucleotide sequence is TGTGCCAGCAGCTTAGATCCACCGGGAGTCGGCACAGATACGCAGTATTTT.